These 28 T cell receptor beta chains were all obtained from the same sample, sequenced in a study of long-term antiretroviral therapy in people with HIV. With survey level as its setting, the immunoSEQ assay was v3.0. Using immunoSEQ multiplex PCR, the repertoire was profiled, and TCRdb retains in-frame clones only, with some absent. The data hold 30,000 or so clones, with 80% to 90% observed a single time. Source: unsorted PBMCs, taken 0.8 years before starting antiretroviral therapy. The receptors shown here come from a man between 18 and 35 years old with HIV.

The chain joins TRBV5-1 to TRBJ1-2; D not certain. Trimming pared 5 bases from V and 8 bases from J, leaving 16 bases between. This CDR3 is 13 amino acids long. CDR1 SGHRS and CDR2 YFSETQ come from the germline V gene. CDR3 sequence: CASSIGEGFGYTF. The CDR3 DNA follows: TGCGCCAGCAGTATAGGAGAAGGCTTCGGCTACACCTTC.

V and J are TRBV7-6 and TRBJ2-7; the match to TRBD2 covers 11 bases. The CDR3 is made up of 18 amino acids. Germline CDR1 and CDR2: SGHVS and FNYEAQ. V was pared by 0 bases and J by 1 base, with 8 bases of the junction left unmatched. CDR3 region: CASSLAVAGGHSSYEQYF. In nucleotides, the CDR3 is TGTGCCAGCAGCTTAGCGGTAGCGGGGGGGCATTCATCCTACGAGCAGTACTTC. The full variable domain, rest sourced from reference TRBV7-6 and TRBJ2-7, is GAGVSQSPRYKVTKRGQDVALRCDPISGHVSLYWYRQALGQGPEFLTYFNYEAQQDKSGLPNDRFSAERPEGSISTLTIQRTEQRDSAMYRCASSLAVAGGHSSYEQYFGPGTRLTVT.

This CDR3 is CASSWQGGGNQPQHF. The CDR3 DNA reads as TGTGCCAGCAGTTGGCAGGGCGGAGGCAATCAGCCCCAGCATTTT. The rearrangement links TRBV6-5 to TRBJ1-5; tentatively, D is TRBD1 (5 bases). The CDR3 has 15 amino acids. From germline, CDR1 is MNHEY and CDR2 SVGAGI. The V and J ends lost 4 bases and 2 bases respectively, with 12 bases between them.

This clone was detected once. This chain connects TRBV6-6 to TRBJ2-5; the match to TRBD1 covers 7 bases. V dropped 7 bases and J dropped 6; count of bases not matched to a gene: 8. CDR1 and CDR2 (germline): MNHNY, SVGAGI (reference sequence). This CDR3 is 13 amino acids long. CDR3 bases: TGTGCCAGCACCCAAGGGGGCGGGCAGACCCAGTACTTC. Its translation is CASTQGGGQTQYF.

This chain links TRBV9 with TRBJ1-2; 7 positions match TRBD1. In germline, CDR1 is SGDLS, CDR2 YYNGEE. With 4 bases clipped from V and 2 bases from J, the junction kept 11 bases outside the gene matches. This CDR3 has 16 residues. The CDR3 protein is CASSLHPTGLNYGYTF. CDR3 in DNA: TGTGCCAGCAGCCTCCACCCGACAGGGCTAAACTATGGCTACACCTTC.

The rearrangement uses TRBV20-1 and TRBJ2-3; D remains ambiguous. Per germline, CDR1 DFQATT and CDR2 SNEGSKA (reference sequence). Trimming removed 5 bases at V and 1 base at J, with 4 bases between. This CDR3 has 11 amino acids. This CDR3 reads CSARGTDTQYF. CDR3 bases: TGCAGTGCTCGGGGCACAGATACGCAGTATTTT.

The rearrangement links TRBV6-6 to TRBJ2-7; tentative D call: TRBD1 (6 bases). Germline lookup yields CDR1 MNHNY and CDR2 SVGAGI (reference sequence). With 6 bases removed from V and 2 bases from J, the gap between germline ends came to 11 bases. The CDR3 is 13 amino acids. The CDR3 bases are TGTGCCAGCAGCCCAACAGGGACCTACGAGCAGTACTTC. Amino acid sequence: CASSPTGTYEQYF.

This chain joins TRBV7-6 and TRBJ2-7, with 8 bases lining up with TRBD2. The V gene's germline CDR1 is SGHVS and CDR2 FNYEAQ. Trimming removed 4 bases from V and 0 bases from J; junction bases left unmatched: 5. The CDR3 loop spans 15 amino acids. The CDR3 DNA follows: TGTGCCAGCAGCTCTACTAGCGGCAGCTCCTACGAGCAGTACTTC. This sequence encodes CASSSTSGSSYEQYF.

The chain uses TRBV19 and TRBJ1-6; perhaps TRBD1 as D (5 bases). Germline assignment: CDR1 LNHDA and CDR2 SQIVND (reference sequence). The CDR3 is 12 amino acids. The V gene lost 7 bases and the J gene lost 8 bases, with 9 bases spanning the gap. For the CDR3, the DNA is TGTGCCAGTAAACAGGAACATTCACCCCTCCACTTT. This encodes CASKQEHSPLHF.

The sample holds one count of this clone. This sequence joins TRBV4-1 and TRBJ1-1; D unclear. This CDR3 comprises 13 residues. Looked up from germline, CDR1 is MGHRA and CDR2 is YSYEKL. The V end was cut by 2 bases, the J end by 1 base, with 5 bases between. DNA of the CDR3: TGCGCCAGCAGCCAAATAGAGAACACTGAAGCTTTCTTT. It is translated as CASSQIENTEAFF.

This chain joins TRBV5-6 and TRBJ1-5; D call uncertain. This CDR3 contains 12 residues. The germline V gene has CDR1 SGHDT and CDR2 YYEEEE. V was clipped by 0 bases and J by 9 bases, with 7 bases between them. The CDR3 region has the DNA TGTGCCAGCAGCTTGGGCAGTGGGCCCCAGCATTTT. This codes for CASSLGSGPQHF.

The chain recombines TRBV7-3 with TRBJ1-1; a possible D gene is TRBD1 (5 bases). This CDR3 contains 14 residues. V shed 5 bases and J shed 0 bases, with 10 bases lying between them. CDR1 and CDR2 (germline): SGHTA, FQGTGA. This CDR3 reads CASSAGGVNTEAFF. CDR3 bases: TGTGCCAGCAGCGCCGGGGGAGTGAACACTGAAGCTTTCTTT.

This clone was seen a handful of times. The rearrangement uses TRBV25-1 and TRBJ1-2; the D gene is possibly TRBD1 (5 bases). Germline-derived CDR1 and CDR2 are MGHDK and SYGVNS. The CDR3 totals 11 residues. V was shortened by 7 bases and J by 4 bases, with 7 bases between the two germline ends. CDR3 nucleotides: TGTGCCAGCAATGGGGGCTATGGCTACACCTTC. Translated: CASNGGYGYTF.

The rearrangement links TRBV11-3 to TRBJ2-2, with D unresolved. Germline V CDR1 and CDR2: SGHNT, YENEEA. V was shortened by 5 bases and J by 2 bases, with 15 bases between the two germline ends. The CDR3 is 16 amino acids. The CDR3 DNA sequence: TGTGCCAGCAGCCTCCGGACCCTCACCAACACCGGGGAGCTGTTTTTT. Its protein is CASSLRTLTNTGELFF.

DNA for the CDR3: TGTGCCAGCAGCAGTTCCGGGACAGGGGTTAACACCGGGGAGCTGTTTTTT. Its protein product is CASSSSGTGVNTGELFF. The chain joins TRBV13 to TRBJ2-2; TRBD1 matches 10 bases. CDR1 PRHDT and CDR2 FYEKMQ come from the germline V gene (reference sequence). With 5 bases clipped from V and 2 bases from J, the junction kept 8 bases outside the gene matches. The CDR3 has 17 residues.

The V and J genes are TRBV5-1 and TRBJ2-1; 14 nucleotides line up with TRBD2. Germline V gene lookup returns CDR1 SGHRS and CDR2 YFSETQ. The V gene end was trimmed by 4 bases and the J gene end by 4 bases; junction bases not matched to a gene: 4. The CDR3 loop spans 16 amino acids. CDR3 sequence: CASSGGLAGAYNEQFF. CDR3 DNA: TGCGCCAGCAGCGGGGGACTAGCGGGAGCGTACAATGAGCAGTTCTTC.

The chain carries TRBV7-9 and TRBJ1-1; weak D call: TRBD1 (5 bases). V was trimmed by 3 bases and J by 3 bases, leaving 11 bases between them. In germline, CDR1 is SEHNR, CDR2 FQNEAQ (reference sequence). This CDR3 spans 14 amino acids. CDR3 sequence (DNA): TGTGCCAGCAGCTTGTCGATAGGGGACACTGAAGCTTTCTTT. Protein: CASSLSIGDTEAFF.

The chain combines TRBV5-6 with TRBJ1-1; D gene unclear. The CDR3 has 12 amino acids. Deletions cut 2 bases from V and 7 bases from J, with 9 bases between. Per the germline V gene, CDR1 is SGHDT and CDR2 is YYEEEE. The CDR3 DNA is TGTGCCAGCAGCTTTGGAGTGAGTGAAGCTTTCTTT. Translation gives CASSFGVSEAFF.

The chain couples TRBV27 to TRBJ2-1; TRBD2 matches 9 bases. With V trimmed by 2 bases and J by 4 bases, 0 bases remained unmatched. This CDR3 region has 14 residues. CDR1 is MNHEY, CDR2 SMNVEV, per germline (reference sequence). CDR3 residues: CASSLTSGYNEQFF. CDR3 nucleotide sequence: TGTGCCAGCAGTTTAACTAGCGGGTACAATGAGCAGTTCTTC.

Here the CDR3 reads CASSFMEQPQHF. The CDR3 bases are TGTGCCAGCAGCTTCATGGAGCAGCCCCAGCATTTT. The V call is TRBV7-2, the J call TRBJ1-5; D call uncertain. The CDR3 runs to 12 residues. Trimming left V 3 bases short and J 7 bases short, with 7 bases between. Germline lookup yields CDR1 SGHTA and CDR2 FQGNSA.

The chain has TRBV18 and TRBJ1-2; D gene ambiguous. The germline V and J ends were trimmed by 3 bases and 3 bases, with 14 bases remaining between them. Germline V gene sequence: CDR1 KGHSH, CDR2 LQKENI. This CDR3 is built from 15 residues. The CDR3 coding sequence is TGTGCCAGCTCACCTCCGGCAGGAACGGACTATGGCTACACCTTC. Its translation: CASSPPAGTDYGYTF.

For the CDR3, the DNA is TGTGCCTCAAGTGAGAGCACAGATACGCAGTATTTT. Translation gives CASSESTDTQYF. This chain links TRBV30 with TRBJ2-3; D unresolved. The CDR3 length is 12 residues. The V end was cut by 7 bases, the J end by 0 bases, with 8 bases between. Germline CDR1 reads GTSNPN; CDR2 reads SVGIG (reference sequence).

This chain uses TRBV18 with TRBJ2-1; 8 bases align to TRBD1. CDR1 and CDR2 from the germline V gene are KGHSH and LQKENI. Losses at the gene ends were 3 bases for V and 7 bases for J; bases not matched to a gene: 11. This CDR3 spans 16 amino acids. This CDR3 is CASSPGQVRWWNEQFF. CDR3 in DNA: TGTGCCAGCTCACCGGGACAGGTTCGTTGGTGGAATGAGCAGTTCTTC.

This clone showed up just a few times. V and J are TRBV14 and TRBJ2-6, with 8 positions matching TRBD1. Losses at the gene ends were 0 bases for V and 2 bases for J; bases not matched to a gene: 12. The CDR3 sequence is 20 residues long. Germline values: CDR1 SGHDN, CDR2 FVKESK. CDR3 bases: TGTGCCAGCAGCCAAGATCTTGCAGTCATGGACAGGGCTGGGGCCAACGTCCTGACTTTC. Translation: CASSQDLAVMDRAGANVLTF.

The chain uses TRBV18 and TRBJ1-5; possibly TRBD1 for D (5 bases). The length of the CDR3 is 15 residues. V was clipped by 3 bases and J by 4 bases, with 13 bases between them. In germline, CDR1 is KGHSH, CDR2 LQKENI. Written as DNA, the CDR3 is TGTGCCAGCTCACCGTATTGGGACGGGAATCAGCCCCAGCATTTT. Translating gives CASSPYWDGNQPQHF.

This chain links TRBV4-1 with TRBJ2-2; D possibly corresponds to TRBD2 (6 bases). The germline gives CDR1 MGHRA, CDR2 YSYEKL. CDR3 length: 14 amino acids. Trimming removed 1 base from V and 4 bases from J, with 7 bases in between. CDR3 in DNA: TGCGCCAGCAGCCAAGGGGAGGCCACCGGGGAGCTGTTTTTT. This encodes CASSQGEATGELFF.

The J gene is TRBJ2-7, the V gene TRBV4-3; 8 bases are a match to TRBD2. Germline trimming cut 4 bases from V and 4 bases from J; bases unmatched to any gene: 6. The CDR3 extends over 14 amino acids. CDR1 and CDR2 (germline): LGHNA, YSLEER. CDR3: CASSPGAGGYEQYF. The CDR3 DNA follows: TGCGCCAGCAGCCCGGGTGCGGGAGGATACGAGCAGTACTTC.

This sequence joins TRBV5-8 and TRBJ2-1; TRBD2 aligns across 9 bases. The V gene end was trimmed by 2 bases and the J gene end by 10 bases; junction bases not matched to a gene: 7. The germline V gene encodes CDR1 SGHTS and CDR2 YDEGEE. There are 14 residues in the CDR3. Written as DNA, the CDR3 is TGTGCCAGCAGCTTTGGCGGGAGGGCGAGCGAGCAGTTCTTC. This translates into CASSFGGRASEQFF.